Each of the 27 T cell receptor beta chains below was sequenced from the same sample in a study of a mutant IDH1 vaccine in newly diagnosed glioma. Their target antigens are unknown. Time point of the sample: week 47, end of study. The vaccine gave 300 ug of a 20-mer mutant IDH1 peptide subcutaneously per dose. TCRdb keeps only in-frame clones here, not all; method: immunoSEQ multiplex PCR. The sample yields more than 50,000 clones, roughly two thirds seen once. The sequenced sample was peripheral blood mononuclear cells (PBMCs), obtained from a glioma patient whose treatment included an IDH1 peptide vaccine. These receptors all come from a man aged 40-55 years with glioma. Some clones in this sample may be carry-over from other donors' samples.

J is TRBJ2-3 and V is TRBV10-1, with TRBD2 matching over 7 bases. CDR3 length equals 11 residues. The V segment lost 6 bases and the J segment 10 bases; nucleotides outside the gene matches: 4. Germline assignment: CDR1 WNHNN and CDR2 SYGVQD (reference sequence). CDR3 DNA sequence: TGCGCCAGCAGCCAGCGGGGAGCGCAGTATTTT. It is translated as CASSQRGAQYF.

The chain has TRBV7-2 and TRBJ1-6, with 8 bases that match TRBD1. After removal of 1 base from V and 4 bases from J, the junction contained 0 bases not matched to a gene. Germline V gene lookup returns CDR1 SGHTA and CDR2 FQGNSA. CDR3 length: 15 residues. The CDR3 reads CASSLGTGYNSPLHF. The CDR3 nucleotides read TGTGCCAGCAGCTTAGGGACAGGGTATAATTCACCCCTCCACTTT.

The chain uses TRBV15 and TRBJ2-6; no clear D gene. This CDR3 is 16 amino acids long. With 1 base removed from V and 2 bases from J, the gap between germline ends came to 9 bases. The germline gives CDR1 LNHNV, CDR2 YYDKDF (reference sequence). This CDR3 is CATSRGGTTGANVLTF. The CDR3 nucleotides read TGTGCCACCAGCAGAGGAGGAACAACTGGGGCCAACGTCCTGACTTTC.

V and J are TRBV30 and TRBJ2-1, with 12 nucleotides matching TRBD2. The ends lost 5 bases at V and 10 bases at J; junction bases unmatched: 3. The CDR3 contains 12 residues. Germline V gene lookup returns CDR1 GTSNPN and CDR2 SVGIG (reference sequence). CDR3 amino acids: CAWGLAGTEQFF. The CDR3 DNA reads TGTGCCTGGGGACTAGCGGGGACGGAGCAGTTCTTC.

This clone was picked up a small number of times. This chain uses TRBV6-5 with TRBJ1-6; 8 positions agree with TRBD1. The CDR3 is 14 residues long. V lost 4 bases, J lost 9 bases, and 5 bases stayed unmatched. The germline CDR1 and CDR2 sequences are MNHEY and SVGAGI. The CDR3 loop is CASSLGQDTSPLHF. The CDR3 DNA is TGTGCCAGCAGTTTGGGACAGGACACTTCACCCCTCCACTTT.

The gene calls are TRBV6-5 and TRBJ1-2; TRBD1 is a possible D gene (6 bases). Trimming stripped 0 bases from V and 8 bases from J, with 16 bases between. Germline V gives CDR1 MNHEY, CDR2 SVGAGI. This CDR3 region has 15 residues. The CDR3: CASSYSGRAQGGYTF. The DNA for the CDR3 is TGTGCCAGCAGTTACTCGGGAAGGGCGCAGGGGGGCTACACCTTC.

In its sample, this clone was seen once. V and J are TRBV15 and TRBJ1-1; D gene unclear. Germline CDR1 LNHNV, CDR2 YYDKDF (reference sequence). Trimming took off 5 bases at V and 2 bases at J, with 15 bases between the two ends. The CDR3 runs 15 residues. The CDR3 DNA sequence: TGTGCCACCAGCGGGGTAGGAGGTAAAAACACTGAAGCTTTCTTT. Its translation is CATSGVGGKNTEAFF.

This clone came up a few times. This chain joins TRBV5-6 and TRBJ1-2; no firm D call. This CDR3 region has 12 residues. CDR1 is SGHDT, CDR2 YYEEEE, per germline. V was pared by 0 bases and J by 8 bases, with 8 bases between. The DNA for the CDR3 is TGTGCCAGCAGCTTGGACGTCGGGGGCTACACCTTC. Translating it yields CASSLDVGGYTF.

This chain links TRBV27 with TRBJ1-1; D call uncertain. The CDR3 contains 15 residues. The V end lost 0 bases, the J end lost 4 bases, and 12 bases lay between the germline ends. CDR1 is MNHEY and CDR2 is SMNVEV in the germline V gene (reference sequence). Here the CDR3 reads CASSLSRGLGTEAFF. CDR3 DNA sequence: TGTGCCAGCAGTTTATCGAGAGGGTTGGGCACTGAAGCTTTCTTT.

The rearrangement links TRBV10-2 to TRBJ2-7; D might be TRBD2 (7 bases). Germline CDR1 and CDR2: WSHSY and SAAADI. CDR3 length: 13 residues. V was cut by 4 bases and J by 6 bases, with 13 bases left in between. The CDR3 nucleotides are TGCGCCAGCAGTGGGCGTAGGGGGGGCGAGCAGTACTTC. This gives the protein CASSGRRGGEQYF.

The rearrangement joins TRBV7-8 to TRBJ1-5, with 7 bases identical to TRBD1. V was pared by 5 bases and J by 5 bases, with 6 bases of the junction left unmatched. The CDR3 sequence is 14 residues long. From germline, CDR1 is SGHVS and CDR2 FQNEAQ. CDR3 loop: CASSQGQNHQPQHF. CDR3 nucleotides: TGTGCCAGCAGCCAGGGACAGAATCATCAGCCCCAGCATTTT.

This clone was found a few times. CDR3 sequence: CASSLGRISGNTIYF. For the CDR3, the DNA is TGTGCCAGCAGCTTGGGACGGATCTCTGGAAACACCATATATTTT. J is TRBJ1-3 and V is TRBV5-8; D remains unclear. CDR1 SGHTS and CDR2 YDEGEE come from the germline V gene. The CDR3 loop spans 15 amino acids. V lost 0 bases, J lost 0 bases, and 7 bases lay in between.

The gene calls are TRBV27 and TRBJ2-7, with TRBD1 matching 9 bases. CDR1 and CDR2 (germline): MNHEY, SMNVEV (reference sequence). The CDR3 is made up of 15 amino acids. V shed 4 bases and J 3 bases; nucleotides not matched to a gene: 7. The CDR3 loop is CASSSAGTGIYEQYF. The CDR3 DNA reads as TGTGCCAGCAGTTCGGCCGGGACAGGGATCTACGAGCAGTACTTC.

The chain has TRBV4-1 and TRBJ1-4, with 7 bases fitting TRBD1. Germline assignment: CDR1 MGHRA and CDR2 YSYEKL. The V and J ends lost 4 bases and 5 bases, in that order; junction bases with no gene match: 10. The CDR3 is made up of 16 amino acids. This CDR3 is CASSLQQDRRNEKLFF. In DNA form, the CDR3 reads TGCGCCAGCAGCCTCCAGCAGGACAGGAGAAATGAAAAACTGTTTTTT.

The V call is TRBV2, the J call TRBJ1-1, with 7 bases identical to TRBD1. The CDR3 totals 16 residues. With V trimmed by 6 bases and J by 0 bases, 10 bases remained unmatched. Germline CDR1 reads SNHLY; CDR2 reads FYNNEI. The CDR3, as DNA: TGTGCCAGCAGGGCACGCAGGGGACAGATGAACACTGAAGCTTTCTTT. Translating it yields CASRARRGQMNTEAFF. The full variable domain, with the rest looked up from reference TRBV2 and TRBJ1-1, is EPEVTQTPSHQVTQMGQEVILRCVPISNHLYFYWYRQILGQKVEFLVSFYNNEISEKSEIFDDQFSVERPDGSNFTLKIRSTKLEDSAMYFCASRARRGQMNTEAFFGQGTRLTVV.

The genes are TRBV15 and TRBJ1-4; D is ambiguous. The CDR3 is 18 residues long. Germline V lookup: CDR1 LNHNV, CDR2 YYDKDF (reference sequence). Trimming left V 1 base short and J 5 bases short, with 20 bases between. CDR3 bases: TGTGCCACCAGCAGAGGATCGCTTAGGCGGGCTCTAAATGAAAAACTGTTTTTT. Amino acid sequence: CATSRGSLRRALNEKLFF.

J is TRBJ2-7 and V is TRBV5-1; maybe TRBD1 (7 bases). CDR1 and CDR2 from the germline V gene are SGHRS and YFSETQ. The CDR3 extends over 14 amino acids. V was trimmed by 4 bases and J by 1 base, leaving 12 bases between them. The CDR3 bases are TGCGCCAGCAGCCCCAGGGGGGCGTCCTACGAGCAGTACTTC. Its protein is CASSPRGASYEQYF.

The gene calls are TRBV30 and TRBJ1-5; D possibly corresponds to TRBD1 (5 bases). Deletions cut 1 base from V and 7 bases from J, with 17 bases between. This CDR3 is 15 amino acids long. Looked up from germline, CDR1 is GTSNPN and CDR2 is SVGIG (reference sequence). In nucleotides, the CDR3 is TGTGCCTGGAGTGCTGGTGGCAGGGCTGGGCAGCCCCAGCATTTT. Protein sequence: CAWSAGGRAGQPQHF.

The chain combines TRBV7-9 with TRBJ1-1; D unclear. V was trimmed by 5 bases and J by 1 base, leaving 17 bases between them. Germline CDR1 is SEHNR and CDR2 is FQNEAQ (reference sequence). The CDR3 sequence is 16 residues long. CDR3 loop: CASSLLTPTGNTEAFF. The CDR3 nucleotides read TGTGCCAGCAGCCTCTTGACCCCGACCGGGAACACTGAAGCTTTCTTT.

The V and J genes are TRBV6-5 and TRBJ2-1; 10 bases are a match to TRBD2. With V trimmed by 2 bases and J by 7 bases, 8 bases remained unmatched. CDR3 length: 16 residues. CDR1 and CDR2 (germline): MNHEY, SVGAGI. The CDR3 DNA is TGTGCCAGCAGTTACGGGAGCGGGGGGGGGAGAAATGAGCAGTTCTTC. Translation gives CASSYGSGGGRNEQFF.

CDR3 DNA sequence: TGTGCCAGCAGCCAAGGAGGGGAGCCCTACGAGCAGTACTTC. Protein sequence: CASSQGGEPYEQYF. This chain links TRBV4-2 with TRBJ2-7; D may be TRBD1 or TRBD2 (5 bases each). V was pared by 1 base and J by 2 bases, with 9 bases between. Germline V gene data show CDR1 as LGHNA and CDR2 as YNFKEQ. The CDR3 is 14 residues long.

Here the CDR3 reads CASSSSGGAGYEQYF. The CDR3 DNA reads TGCGCCAGCTCATCTAGCGGGGGGGCGGGGTACGAGCAGTACTTC. V is TRBV5-1 and J is TRBJ2-7, with 12 bases lining up with TRBD2. This CDR3 comprises 15 residues. CDR1 SGHRS and CDR2 YFSETQ come from the germline V gene. Trimming took 7 bases from V and 4 from J; bases not matched to a gene: 9.

The chain has TRBV11-2 and TRBJ1-2; 9 bases line up with TRBD1. The CDR3 contains 16 residues. The V and J ends lost 2 bases and 4 bases, in that order; junction bases with no gene match: 8. Germline lookup yields CDR1 SGHAT and CDR2 FQNNGV. In DNA, the CDR3 is TGTGCCAGCAGCTTAAACTCCGCGGACAGGGGCTATGGCTACACCTTC. Residues: CASSLNSADRGYGYTF. The full variable domain, in which reference TRBV11-2 and TRBJ1-2 provide the parts outside the CDR3, is EAGVAQSPRYKIIEKRQSVAFWCNPISGHATLYWYQQILGQGPKLLIQFQNNGVVDDSQLPKDRFSAERLKGVDSTLKIQPAKLEDSAVYLCASSLNSADRGYGYTFGSGTRLTVV.

CDR3 loop: CASSEIVGPRNEQYF. CDR3 in DNA: TGCGCCAGCAGTGAGATCGTGGGCCCACGGAACGAGCAGTACTTC. This chain joins TRBV10-2 and TRBJ2-7; D uncertain. The length of the CDR3 is 15 residues. Germline V gives CDR1 WSHSY, CDR2 SAAADI. Trimming pared 2 bases from V and 5 bases from J, leaving 16 bases between.

The chain employs TRBV4-1 and TRBJ2-1; 8 bases agree with TRBD2. The CDR3 is 16 residues long. The ends lost 4 bases at V and 8 bases at J; junction bases unmatched: 13. CDR1 MGHRA and CDR2 YSYEKL come from the germline V gene. CDR3 sequence (DNA): TGCGCCAGCAGCCTTCCCTGGCGGGGGGCAGGGGATGAGCAGTTCTTC. Its translation: CASSLPWRGAGDEQFF.

The V and J genes are TRBV4-1 and TRBJ2-7; perhaps TRBD2 as D (7 bases). Germline V lookup: CDR1 MGHRA, CDR2 YSYEKL. Trimming removed 0 bases from V and 6 bases from J, with 24 bases in between. The CDR3 runs 18 residues. CDR3 coding DNA: TGCGCCAGCAGCCAAGAGGTTCCGGGGGGCGGGGCGTTCATCGAGCAGTACTTC. Its protein product is CASSQEVPGGGAFIEQYF.

The genes are TRBV9 and TRBJ2-1; D not certain. Germline lookup yields CDR1 SGDLS and CDR2 YYNGEE. The V end lost 6 bases, the J end lost 3 bases, and 13 bases lay between the germline ends. The CDR3 length is 14 residues. In DNA form, the CDR3 reads TGTGCCAGCACCCCACGCGACAACTACAATGAGCAGTTCTTC. It translates to CASTPRDNYNEQFF. The entire variable domain, with the rest obtained from reference TRBV9 and TRBJ2-1, is as follows: DSGVTQTPKHLITATGQRVTLRCSPRSGDLSVYWYQQSLDQGLQFLIQYYNGEERAKGNILERFSAQQFPDLHSELNLSSLELGDSALYFCASTPRDNYNEQFFGPGTRLTVL.